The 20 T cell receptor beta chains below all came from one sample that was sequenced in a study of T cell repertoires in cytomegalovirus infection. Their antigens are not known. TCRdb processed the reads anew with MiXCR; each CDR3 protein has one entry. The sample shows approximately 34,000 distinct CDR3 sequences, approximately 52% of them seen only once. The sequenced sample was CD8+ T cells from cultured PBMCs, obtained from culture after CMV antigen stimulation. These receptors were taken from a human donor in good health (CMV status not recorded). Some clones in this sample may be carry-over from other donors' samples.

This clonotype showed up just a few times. CDR3 loop: CASSLDRGTFDETDYGYTF. CDR3 in DNA: TGTGCCAGCAGCCTGGACAGGGGGACGTTTGATGAGACGGACTATGGCTACACCTTC. The V and J genes are TRBV5-4 and TRBJ1-2, with 10 bases fitting TRBD1. The J segment lost 3 bases and the V segment lost 4 bases, leaving 18 bases of the junction unmatched. CDR1 SGHNT and CDR2 YYREEE come from the germline V gene (reference sequence). CDR3 size: 19 residues.

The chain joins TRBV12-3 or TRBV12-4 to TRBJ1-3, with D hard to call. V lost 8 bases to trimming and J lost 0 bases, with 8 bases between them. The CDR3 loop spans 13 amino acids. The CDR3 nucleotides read TGTGCCAGCGGGCGGAGCTCTGGAAACACCATATATTTT. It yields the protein CASGRSSGNTIYF.

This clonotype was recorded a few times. Here the CDR3 reads CASSPGTSGYNEQFF. CDR3 bases: TGTGCCAGCAGCCCCGGGACTAGCGGTTACAATGAGCAGTTCTTC. The chain carries TRBV7-2 and TRBJ2-1, with 11 bases identical to TRBD2. Germline assignment: CDR1 SGHTA and CDR2 FQGNSA. The CDR3 runs to 15 residues. After removal of 5 bases from V and 4 bases from J, the junction contained 4 bases not matched to a gene.

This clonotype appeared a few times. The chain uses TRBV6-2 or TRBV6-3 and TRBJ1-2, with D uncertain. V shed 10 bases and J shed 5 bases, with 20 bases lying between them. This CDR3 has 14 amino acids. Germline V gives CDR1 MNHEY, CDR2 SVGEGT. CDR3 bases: TGTGCCACCGTCACTCGGAAGCGCGGGTATGGCTACACCTTC. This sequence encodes CATVTRKRGYGYTF.

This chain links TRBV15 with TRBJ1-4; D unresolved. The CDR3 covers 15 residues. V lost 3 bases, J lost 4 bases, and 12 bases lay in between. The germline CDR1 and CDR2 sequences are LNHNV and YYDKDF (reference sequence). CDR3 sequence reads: CATSSMRLGNEKLFF. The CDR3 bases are TGTGCCACCAGCAGTATGCGACTCGGTAATGAAAAACTGTTTTTT.

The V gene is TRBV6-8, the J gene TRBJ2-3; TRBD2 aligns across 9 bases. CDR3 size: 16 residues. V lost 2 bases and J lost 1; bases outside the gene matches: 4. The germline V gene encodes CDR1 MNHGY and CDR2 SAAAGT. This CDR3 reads CASSYTRLAGTDTQYF. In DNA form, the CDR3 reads TGTGCCAGCAGTTACACCCGACTAGCGGGCACAGATACGCAGTATTTT.

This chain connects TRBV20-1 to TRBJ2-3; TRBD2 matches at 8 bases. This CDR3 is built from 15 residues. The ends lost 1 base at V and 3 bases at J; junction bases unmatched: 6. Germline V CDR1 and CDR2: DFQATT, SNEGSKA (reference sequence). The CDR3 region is CSARALAGPTDTQYF. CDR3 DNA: TGCAGTGCTAGAGCCCTAGCGGGCCCTACAGATACGCAGTATTTT.

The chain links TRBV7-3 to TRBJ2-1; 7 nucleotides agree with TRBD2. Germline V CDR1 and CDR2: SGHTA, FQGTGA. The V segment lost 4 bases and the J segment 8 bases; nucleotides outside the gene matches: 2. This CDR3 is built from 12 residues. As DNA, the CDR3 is TGTGCCAGCAGCTCGCTAGCGGATGAGCAGTTCTTC. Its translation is CASSSLADEQFF.

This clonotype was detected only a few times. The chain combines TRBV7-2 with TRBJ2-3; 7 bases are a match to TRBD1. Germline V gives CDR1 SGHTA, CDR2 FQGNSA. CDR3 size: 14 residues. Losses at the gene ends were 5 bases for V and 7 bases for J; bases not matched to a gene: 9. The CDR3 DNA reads TGTGCCAGCAGCCAGGACAGGCTTACCTATACGCAGTATTTT. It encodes CASSQDRLTYTQYF. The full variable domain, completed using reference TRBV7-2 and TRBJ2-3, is GAGVSQSPSNKVTEKGKDVELRCDPISGHTALYWYRQSLGQGLEFLIYFQGNSAPDKSGLPSDRFSAERTGGSVSTLTIQRTQQEDSAVYLCASSQDRLTYTQYFGPGTRLTVL.

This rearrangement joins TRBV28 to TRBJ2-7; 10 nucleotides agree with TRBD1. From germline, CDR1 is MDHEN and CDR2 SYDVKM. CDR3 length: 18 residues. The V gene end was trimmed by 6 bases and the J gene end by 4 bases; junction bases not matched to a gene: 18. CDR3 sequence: CASSLVGPTRDRGYEQYF. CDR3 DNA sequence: TGTGCCAGCAGCCTTGTTGGGCCCACCCGGGACAGGGGTTACGAGCAGTACTTC.

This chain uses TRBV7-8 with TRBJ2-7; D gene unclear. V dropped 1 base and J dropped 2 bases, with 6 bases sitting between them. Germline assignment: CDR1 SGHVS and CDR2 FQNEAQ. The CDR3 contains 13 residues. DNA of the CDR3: TGTGCCAGCAGCTTAGAGACCGCCTACGAGCAGTACTTC. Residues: CASSLETAYEQYF. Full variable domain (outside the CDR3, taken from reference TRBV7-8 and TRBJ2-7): GAGVSQSPRYKVAKRGQDVALRCDPISGHVSLFWYQQALGQGPEFLTYFQNEAQLDKSGLPSDRFFAERPEGSVSTLKIQRTQQEDSAVYLCASSLETAYEQYFGPGTRLTVT.

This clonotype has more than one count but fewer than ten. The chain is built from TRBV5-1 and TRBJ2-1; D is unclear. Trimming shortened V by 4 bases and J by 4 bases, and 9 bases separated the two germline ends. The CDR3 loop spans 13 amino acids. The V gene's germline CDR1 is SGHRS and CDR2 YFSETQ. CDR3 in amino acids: CASSPYGYNEQFF. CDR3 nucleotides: TGCGCCAGCAGCCCCTATGGGTACAATGAGCAGTTCTTC. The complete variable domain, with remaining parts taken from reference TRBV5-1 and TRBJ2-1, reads KAGVTQTPRYLIKTRGQQVTLSCSPISGHRSVSWYQQTPGQGLQFLFEYFSETQRNKGNFPGRFSGRQFSNSRSEMNVSTLELGDSALYLCASSPYGYNEQFFGPGTRLTVL.

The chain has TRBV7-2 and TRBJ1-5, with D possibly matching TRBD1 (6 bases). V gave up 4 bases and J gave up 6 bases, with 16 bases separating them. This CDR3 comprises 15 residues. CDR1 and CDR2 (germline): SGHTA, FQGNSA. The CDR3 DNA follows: TGTGCCAGCAGCTGGGACCACAGGGTGGGTCAGCCCCAGCATTTT. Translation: CASSWDHRVGQPQHF.

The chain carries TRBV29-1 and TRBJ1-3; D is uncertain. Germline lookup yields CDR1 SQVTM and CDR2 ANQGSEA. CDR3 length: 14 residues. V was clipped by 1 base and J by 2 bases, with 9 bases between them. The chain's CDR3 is CSVEGDGAGNTIYF. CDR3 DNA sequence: TGCAGCGTTGAAGGGGATGGGGCTGGAAACACCATATATTTT.

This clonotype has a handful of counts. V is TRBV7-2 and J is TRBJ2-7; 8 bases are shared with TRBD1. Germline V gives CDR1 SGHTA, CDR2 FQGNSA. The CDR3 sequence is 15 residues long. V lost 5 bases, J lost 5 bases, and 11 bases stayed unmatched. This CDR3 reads CASSPDRGQPHEQYF. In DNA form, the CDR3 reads TGTGCCAGCAGCCCAGACAGGGGACAACCCCACGAGCAGTACTTC.

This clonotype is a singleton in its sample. CDR3 loop: CSVSPSGTHYGYTF. CDR3 sequence (DNA): TGCAGCGTCTCGCCATCAGGAACCCACTATGGCTACACCTTC. The rearrangement uses TRBV29-1 and TRBJ1-2; D gene unclear. The CDR3 is made up of 14 amino acids. Germline loops: CDR1 SQVTM, CDR2 ANQGSEA. Trimming shortened V by 6 bases and J by 3 bases, and 17 bases separated the two germline ends.

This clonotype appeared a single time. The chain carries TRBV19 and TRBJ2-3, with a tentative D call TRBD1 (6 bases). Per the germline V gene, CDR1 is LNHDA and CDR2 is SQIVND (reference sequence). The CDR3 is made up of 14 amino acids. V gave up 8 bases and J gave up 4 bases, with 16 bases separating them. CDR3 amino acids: CASGFQNRADTQYF. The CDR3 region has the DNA TGTGCCAGTGGTTTTCAAAACAGGGCAGATACGCAGTATTTT.

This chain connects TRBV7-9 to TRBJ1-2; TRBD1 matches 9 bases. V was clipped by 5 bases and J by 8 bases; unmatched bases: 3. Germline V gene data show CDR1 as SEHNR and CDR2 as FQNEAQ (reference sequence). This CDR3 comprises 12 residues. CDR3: CASSTGGQGYTF. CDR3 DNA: TGTGCCAGCAGCACAGGGGGCCAGGGCTACACCTTC.

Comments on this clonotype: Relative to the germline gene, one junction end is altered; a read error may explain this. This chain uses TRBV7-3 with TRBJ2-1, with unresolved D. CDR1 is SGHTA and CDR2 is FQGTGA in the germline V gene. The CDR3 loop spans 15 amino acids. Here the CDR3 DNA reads TGTGACAGCAGCCCTACCGCTGGGCCCTACAATGAGCATTTCTTC. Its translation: CDSSPTAGPYNEHFF.

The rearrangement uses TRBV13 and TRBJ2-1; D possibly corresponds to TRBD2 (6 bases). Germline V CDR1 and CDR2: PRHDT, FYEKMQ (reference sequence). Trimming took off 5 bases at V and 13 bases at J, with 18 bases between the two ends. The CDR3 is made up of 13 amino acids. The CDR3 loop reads CASSIKSSGAQFF. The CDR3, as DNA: TGTGCCAGCAGCATAAAAAGTAGCGGCGCCCAGTTCTTC.